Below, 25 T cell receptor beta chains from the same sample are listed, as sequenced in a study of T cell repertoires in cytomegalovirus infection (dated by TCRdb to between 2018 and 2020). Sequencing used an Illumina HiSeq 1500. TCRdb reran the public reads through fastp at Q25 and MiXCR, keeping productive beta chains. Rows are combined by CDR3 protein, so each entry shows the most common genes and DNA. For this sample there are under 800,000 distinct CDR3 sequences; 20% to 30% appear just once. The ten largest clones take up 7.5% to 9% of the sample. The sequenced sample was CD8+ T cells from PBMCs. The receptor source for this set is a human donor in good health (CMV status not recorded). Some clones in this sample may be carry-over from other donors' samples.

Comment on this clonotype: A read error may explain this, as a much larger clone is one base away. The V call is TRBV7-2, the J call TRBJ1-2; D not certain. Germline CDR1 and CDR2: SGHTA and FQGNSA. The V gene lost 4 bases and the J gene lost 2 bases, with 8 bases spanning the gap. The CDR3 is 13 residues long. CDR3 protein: CASSSPGNYGYTF. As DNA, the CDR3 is TGTGCCAGCAGCTCCCCGGGGAACTATGGCTACACCTTC.

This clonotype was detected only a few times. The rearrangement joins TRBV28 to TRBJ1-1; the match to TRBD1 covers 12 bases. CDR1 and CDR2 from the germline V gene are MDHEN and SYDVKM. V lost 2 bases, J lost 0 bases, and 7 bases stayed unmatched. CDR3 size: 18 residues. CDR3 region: CASSLTGDRGPMNTEAFF. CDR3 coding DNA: TGTGCCAGCAGTTTAACCGGGGACAGGGGGCCGATGAACACTGAAGCTTTCTTT.

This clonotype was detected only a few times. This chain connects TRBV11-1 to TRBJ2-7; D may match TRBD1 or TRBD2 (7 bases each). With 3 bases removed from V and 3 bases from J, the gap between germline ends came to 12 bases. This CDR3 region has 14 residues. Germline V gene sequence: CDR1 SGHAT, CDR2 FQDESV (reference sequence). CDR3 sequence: CASSLGGGDYEQYV. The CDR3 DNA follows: TGTGCCAGCAGCTTGGGAGGGGGCGACTACGAGCAGTACGTC.

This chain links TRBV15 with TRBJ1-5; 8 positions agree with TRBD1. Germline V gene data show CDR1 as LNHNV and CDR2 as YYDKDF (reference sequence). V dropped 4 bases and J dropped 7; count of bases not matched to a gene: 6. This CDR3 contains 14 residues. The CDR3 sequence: CATSTDRGDQPQHF. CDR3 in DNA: TGTGCCACCAGCACCGACAGGGGCGACCAGCCCCAGCATTTT.

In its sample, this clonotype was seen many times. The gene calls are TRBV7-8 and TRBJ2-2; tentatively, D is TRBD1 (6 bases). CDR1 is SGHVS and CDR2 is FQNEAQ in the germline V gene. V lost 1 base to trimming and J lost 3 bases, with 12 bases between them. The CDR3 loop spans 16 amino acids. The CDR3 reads CASSLGTRGYTGELFF. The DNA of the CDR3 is TGTGCCAGCAGCTTAGGGACGAGGGGGTACACCGGGGAGCTGTTTTTT. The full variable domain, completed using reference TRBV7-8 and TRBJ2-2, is GAGVSQSPRYKVAKRGQDVALRCDPISGHVSLFWYQQALGQGPEFLTYFQNEAQLDKSGLPSDRFFAERPEGSVSTLKIQRTQQEDSAVYLCASSLGTRGYTGELFFGEGSRLTVL.

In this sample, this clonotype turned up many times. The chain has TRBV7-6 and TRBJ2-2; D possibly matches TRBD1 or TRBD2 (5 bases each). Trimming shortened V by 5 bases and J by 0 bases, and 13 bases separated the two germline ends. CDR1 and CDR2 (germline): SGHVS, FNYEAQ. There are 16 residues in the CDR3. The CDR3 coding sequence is TGTGCCAGCAGCCATTCCAGAGGGGCGAACACCGGGGAGCTGTTTTTT. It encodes CASSHSRGANTGELFF. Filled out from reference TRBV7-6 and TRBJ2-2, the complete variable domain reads GAGVSQSPRYKVTKRGQDVALRCDPISGHVSLYWYRQALGQGPEFLTYFNYEAQQDKSGLPNDRFSAERPEGSISTLTIQRTEQRDSAMYRCASSHSRGANTGELFFGEGSRLTVL.

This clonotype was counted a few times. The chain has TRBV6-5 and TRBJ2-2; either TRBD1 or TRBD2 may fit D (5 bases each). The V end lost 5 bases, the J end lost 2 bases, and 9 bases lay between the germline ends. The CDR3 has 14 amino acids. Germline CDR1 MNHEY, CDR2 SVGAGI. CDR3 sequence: CASSRDVNTGELFF. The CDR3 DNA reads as TGTGCCAGCAGTCGGGACGTAAACACCGGGGAGCTGTTTTTT.

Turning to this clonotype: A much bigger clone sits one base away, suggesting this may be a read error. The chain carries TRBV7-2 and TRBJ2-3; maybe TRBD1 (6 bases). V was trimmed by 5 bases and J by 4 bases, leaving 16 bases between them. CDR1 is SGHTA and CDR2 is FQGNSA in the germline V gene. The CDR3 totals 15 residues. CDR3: CASSLRQDIPDTQYF. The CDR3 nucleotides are TGTGCCAGCAGCCTTCGACAGGATATACCAGATACGCAGTATTTT.

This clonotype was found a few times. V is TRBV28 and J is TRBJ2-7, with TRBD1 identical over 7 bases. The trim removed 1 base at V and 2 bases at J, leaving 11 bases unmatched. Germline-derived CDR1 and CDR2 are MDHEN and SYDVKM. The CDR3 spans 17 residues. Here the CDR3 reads CASSLYLRQGIAYEQYV. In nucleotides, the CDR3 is TGTGCCAGCAGTTTATACCTCAGACAGGGAATAGCCTACGAGCAGTACGTC.

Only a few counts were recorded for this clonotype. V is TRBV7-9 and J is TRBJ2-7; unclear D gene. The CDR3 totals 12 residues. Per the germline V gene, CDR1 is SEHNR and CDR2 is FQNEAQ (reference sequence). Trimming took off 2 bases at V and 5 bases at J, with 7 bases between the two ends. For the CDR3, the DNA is TGTGCCAGCAGCTTAAGTTGGGACGAGCAGTACGTC. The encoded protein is CASSLSWDEQYV.

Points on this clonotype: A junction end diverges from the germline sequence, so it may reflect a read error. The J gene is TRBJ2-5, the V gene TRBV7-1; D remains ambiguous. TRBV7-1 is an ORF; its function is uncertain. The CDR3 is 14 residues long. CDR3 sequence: CTSSPTSLQETQYF. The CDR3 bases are TGTACCAGCAGCCCGACCTCCCTTCAAGAGACCCAGTACTTC.

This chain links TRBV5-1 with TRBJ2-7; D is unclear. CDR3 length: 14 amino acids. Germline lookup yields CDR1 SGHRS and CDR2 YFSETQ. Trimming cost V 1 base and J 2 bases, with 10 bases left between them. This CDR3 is CASSLRRKPYEQYF. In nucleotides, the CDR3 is TGCGCCAGCAGCTTGCGAAGGAAACCCTACGAGCAGTACTTC.

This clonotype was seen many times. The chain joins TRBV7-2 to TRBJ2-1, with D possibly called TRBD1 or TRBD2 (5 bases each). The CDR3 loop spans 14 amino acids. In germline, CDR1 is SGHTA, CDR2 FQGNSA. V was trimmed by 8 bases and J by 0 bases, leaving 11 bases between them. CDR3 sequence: CASGDGGSYNEQFF. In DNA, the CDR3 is TGTGCCAGCGGGGACGGAGGCTCCTACAATGAGCAGTTCTTC.

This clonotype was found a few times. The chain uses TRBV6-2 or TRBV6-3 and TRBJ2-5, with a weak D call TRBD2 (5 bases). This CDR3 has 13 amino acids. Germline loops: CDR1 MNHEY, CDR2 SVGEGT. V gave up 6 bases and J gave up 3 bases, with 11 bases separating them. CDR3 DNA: TGTGCCAGCAGCTCGGACTGGAAAGAGACCCAGTACTTC. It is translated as CASSSDWKETQYF.

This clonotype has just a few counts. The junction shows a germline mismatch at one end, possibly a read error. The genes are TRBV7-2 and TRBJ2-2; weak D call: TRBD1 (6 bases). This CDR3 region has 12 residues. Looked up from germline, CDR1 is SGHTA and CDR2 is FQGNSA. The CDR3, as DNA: TGTGCCGGCAGGGGAAACACCGGGGAGCTGTTTTTT. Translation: CAGRGNTGELFF.

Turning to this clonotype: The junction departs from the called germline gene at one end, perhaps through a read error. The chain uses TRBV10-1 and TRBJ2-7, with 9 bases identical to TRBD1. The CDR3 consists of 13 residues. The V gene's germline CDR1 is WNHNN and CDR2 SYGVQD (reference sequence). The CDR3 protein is CASCDRGNYEQYF. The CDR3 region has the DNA TGCGCCAGCTGTGACAGGGGGAACTACGAGCAGTACTTC.

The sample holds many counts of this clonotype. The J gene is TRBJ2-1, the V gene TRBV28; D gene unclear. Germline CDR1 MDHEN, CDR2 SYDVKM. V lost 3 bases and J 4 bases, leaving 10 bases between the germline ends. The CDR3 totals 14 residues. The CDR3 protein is CASSLAMPYNEQFF. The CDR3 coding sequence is TGTGCCAGCAGTTTGGCTATGCCTTACAATGAGCAGTTCTTC.

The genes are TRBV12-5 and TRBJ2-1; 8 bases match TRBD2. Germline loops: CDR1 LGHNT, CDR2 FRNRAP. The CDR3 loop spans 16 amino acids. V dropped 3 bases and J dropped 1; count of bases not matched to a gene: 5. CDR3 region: CASGFGGGKSYNEQFF. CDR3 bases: TGTGCTAGTGGTTTCGGGGGGGGGAAATCCTACAATGAGCAGTTCTTC.

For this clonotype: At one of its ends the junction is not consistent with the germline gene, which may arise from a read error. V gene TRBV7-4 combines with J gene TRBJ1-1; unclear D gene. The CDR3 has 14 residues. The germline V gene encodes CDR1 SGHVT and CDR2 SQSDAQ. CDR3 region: CVSSHSSLNTEAFF. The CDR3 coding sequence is TGTGTCAGCAGCCACAGCTCCCTGAACACTGAAGCTTTCTTT. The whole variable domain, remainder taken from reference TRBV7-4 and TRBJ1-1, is GAGVSQSPRYKVAKRGRDVALRCDSISGHVTLYWYRQTLGQGSEVLTYSQSDAQRDKSGRPSGRFSAERPERSVSTLKIQRTEQGDSAVYLCVSSHSSLNTEAFFGQGTRLTVV.

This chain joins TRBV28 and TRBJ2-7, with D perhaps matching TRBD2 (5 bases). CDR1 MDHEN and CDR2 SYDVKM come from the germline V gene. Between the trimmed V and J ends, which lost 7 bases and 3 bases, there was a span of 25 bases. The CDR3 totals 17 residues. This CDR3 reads CASTTLKVGPEGYEQYV. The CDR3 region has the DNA TGTGCCAGCACCACCCTAAAGGTCGGCCCTGAGGGCTACGAGCAGTACGTC.

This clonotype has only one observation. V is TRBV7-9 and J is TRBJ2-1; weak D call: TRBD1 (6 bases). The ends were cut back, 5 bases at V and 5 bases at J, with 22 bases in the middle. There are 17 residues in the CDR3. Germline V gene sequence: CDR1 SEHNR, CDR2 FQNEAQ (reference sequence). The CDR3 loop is CASSDAYRAALNNEQFF. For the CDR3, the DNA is TGTGCCAGCAGCGATGCTTACAGGGCAGCCCTTAACAATGAGCAGTTCTTC.

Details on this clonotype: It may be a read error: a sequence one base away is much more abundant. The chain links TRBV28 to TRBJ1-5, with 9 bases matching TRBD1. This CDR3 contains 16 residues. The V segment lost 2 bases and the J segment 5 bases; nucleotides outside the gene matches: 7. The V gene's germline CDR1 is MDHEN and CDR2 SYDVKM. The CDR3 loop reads CASSLHDRGSDQPQHF. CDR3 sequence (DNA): TGTGCCAGCAGTTTACATGACAGGGGGTCGGATCAGCCCCAGCATTTT. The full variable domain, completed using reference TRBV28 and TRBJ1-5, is DVKVTQSSRYLVKRTGEKVFLECVQDMDHENMFWYRQDPGLGLRLIYFSYDVKMKEKGDIPEGYSVSREKKERFSLILESASTNQTSMYLCASSLHDRGSDQPQHFGDGTRLSIL.

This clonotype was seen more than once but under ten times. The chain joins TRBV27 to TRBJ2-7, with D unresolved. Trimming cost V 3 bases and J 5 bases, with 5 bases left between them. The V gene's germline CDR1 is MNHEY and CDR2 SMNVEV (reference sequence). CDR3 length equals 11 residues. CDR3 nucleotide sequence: TGTGCCAGCAGTTTTAGGCACGAGCAGTACTTC. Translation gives CASSFRHEQYF.

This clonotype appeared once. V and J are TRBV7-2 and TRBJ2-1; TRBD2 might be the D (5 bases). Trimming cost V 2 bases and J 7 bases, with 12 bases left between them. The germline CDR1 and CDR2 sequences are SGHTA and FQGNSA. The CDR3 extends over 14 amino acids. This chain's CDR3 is CASSLNRPGNEQFF. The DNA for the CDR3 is TGTGCCAGCAGCTTAAACCGGCCGGGAAATGAGCAGTTCTTC.

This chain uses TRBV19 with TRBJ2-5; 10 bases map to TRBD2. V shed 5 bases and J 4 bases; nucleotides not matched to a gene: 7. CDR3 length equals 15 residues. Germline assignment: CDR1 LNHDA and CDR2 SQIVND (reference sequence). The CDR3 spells CASSASGGTGETQYF. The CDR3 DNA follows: TGTGCCAGTAGTGCTAGCGGGGGAACGGGAGAGACCCAGTACTTC.